The entry below gives a single T cell receptor beta chain sequence along with its context. The antigen is unknown. TCRdb reanalysed the RT-PCR reads using MiXCR and keeps one entry per CDR3 protein. The data contain fewer than 400,000 distinct CDR3 sequences, just over 20% of them singletons. In germline, CDR1 is MNHEY, CDR2 SVGEGT. Trimming stripped 5 bases from V and 6 bases from J, with 8 bases between. The CDR3 has 11 amino acids. These data belong to a study of response to subunit inactivated influenza vaccine. Whole-study results and caveats: Authors suggested each seasonal flu vaccination may recruit only limited numbers of new T cells.

This TCR derives from a man between 50 and 75 years old who received an inactivated influenza vaccine. This chain uses TRBV6-2 or TRBV6-3 with TRBJ2-7; tentative D call: TRBD1 (6 bases). The specimen was PBMCs from blood, collected roughly 20 months after vaccination. Here the CDR3 reads CASSDRFEQYF. CDR3 in DNA: TGTGCCAGCAGTGACAGGTTCGAGCAGTACTTC.